The next 6 T cell receptor beta chains were all read from a single sample in a study of technical replicates of blood from several donors. Sequencing was performed with immunoSEQ multiplex PCR; in TCRdb, only in-frame clones are kept and a portion is missing. The sample lists approximately 65,000 clones; around 90% were seen once. The material sequenced was PBMCs. The receptors come from a human donor in good health. Some clones in this sample may be carry-over from other donors' samples.

This clone was picked up one time. The gene calls are TRBV5-4 and TRBJ2-2, with a tentative D call TRBD2 (5 bases). The V and J ends lost 3 bases and 4 bases respectively, with 16 bases between them. In germline, CDR1 is SGHNT, CDR2 YYREEE (reference sequence). This CDR3 region has 16 residues. CDR3 region: CASSSLGLAGTGELFF. The CDR3 region has the DNA TGTGCCAGCAGCTCTCTAGGGCTAGCCGGCACCGGGGAGCTGTTTTTT.

The chain uses TRBV6-1 and TRBJ1-1, with D perhaps matching TRBD1 (5 bases). The V gene lost 2 bases and the J gene lost 5 bases, with 9 bases spanning the gap. The CDR3 sequence is 13 residues long. Looked up from germline, CDR1 is MNHNS and CDR2 is SASEGT. As DNA, the CDR3 is TGTGCCAGCAGTGAACAGGGAAAGACTGAAGCTTTCTTT. This sequence encodes CASSEQGKTEAFF.

V usage is TRBV5-1 and J usage is TRBJ2-4; D possibly corresponds to TRBD2 (5 bases). The ends were cut back, 6 bases at V and 2 bases at J, with 18 bases in the middle. Germline loops: CDR1 SGHRS, CDR2 YFSETQ. The CDR3 has 16 residues. The CDR3 spells CASIDTGRGPKNIQYF. CDR3 nucleotides: TGCGCCAGCATCGACACGGGGAGAGGTCCCAAAAACATTCAGTACTTC.

V is TRBV5-4 and J is TRBJ2-7; the D gene is possibly TRBD2 (7 bases). This CDR3 is built from 12 residues. CDR1 SGHNT and CDR2 YYREEE come from the germline V gene (reference sequence). Trimming took 3 bases from V and 7 from J, leaving 11 bases between them. CDR3 bases: TGTGCCAGCAGCTGGGGGGGCGGTGAGCAGTACTTC. Its translation: CASSWGGGEQYF.

The chain joins TRBV5-4 to TRBJ1-5; 8 bases are shared with TRBD1. There are 15 residues in the CDR3. Germline V gene data show CDR1 as SGHNT and CDR2 as YYREEE (reference sequence). After removal of 0 bases from V and 2 bases from J, the junction contained 1 base not matched to a gene. CDR3 loop: CASSLDRGGNQPQHF. In nucleotides, the CDR3 is TGTGCCAGCAGCTTGGACAGGGGGGGCAATCAGCCCCAGCATTTT. Full variable domain (missing parts from reference TRBV5-4 and TRBJ1-5): ETGVTQSPTHLIKTRGQQVTLRCSSQSGHNTVSWYQQALGQGPQFIFQYYREEENGRGNFPPRFSGLQFPNYSSELNVNALELDDSALYLCASSLDRGGNQPQHFGDGTRLSIL.

The chain couples TRBV19 to TRBJ2-5; 10 bases align to TRBD2. This CDR3 is 19 amino acids long. J was trimmed by 0 bases and V by 6 bases; bases with no gene match: 16. Per germline, CDR1 LNHDA and CDR2 SQIVND (reference sequence). This CDR3 is CASSHGPSGGGMYQETQYF. The CDR3 coding sequence is TGTGCCAGTAGCCATGGGCCTAGCGGGGGTGGGATGTACCAAGAGACCCAGTACTTC.